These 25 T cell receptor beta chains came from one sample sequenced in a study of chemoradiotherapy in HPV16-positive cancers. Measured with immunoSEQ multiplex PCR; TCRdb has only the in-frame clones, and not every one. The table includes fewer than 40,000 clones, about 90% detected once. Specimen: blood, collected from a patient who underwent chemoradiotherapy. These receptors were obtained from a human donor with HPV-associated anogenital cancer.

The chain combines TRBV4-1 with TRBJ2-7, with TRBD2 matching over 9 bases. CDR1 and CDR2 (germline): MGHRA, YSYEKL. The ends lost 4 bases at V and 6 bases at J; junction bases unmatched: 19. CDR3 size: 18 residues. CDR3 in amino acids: CASSPASPLAGPRSEQYF. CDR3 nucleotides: TGCGCCAGCAGCCCCGCCTCTCCCCTAGCGGGGCCAAGGAGCGAGCAGTACTTC.

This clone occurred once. CDR3 DNA sequence: TGTGCCAGCAAGGGACAGCGAAACACAGATACGCAGTATTTT. Its protein is CASKGQRNTDTQYF. This rearrangement joins TRBV2 to TRBJ2-3; 7 bases map to TRBD1. Germline V gene lookup returns CDR1 SNHLY and CDR2 FYNNEI. Trimming removed 7 bases from V and 2 bases from J; junction bases left unmatched: 6. The CDR3 totals 14 residues.

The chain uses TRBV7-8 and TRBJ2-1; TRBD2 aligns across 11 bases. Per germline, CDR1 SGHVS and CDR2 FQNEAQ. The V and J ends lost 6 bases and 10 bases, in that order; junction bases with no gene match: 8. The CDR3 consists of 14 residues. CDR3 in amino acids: CASRRTSGSREQFF. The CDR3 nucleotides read TGTGCCAGCAGGCGGACTAGCGGGTCCCGGGAGCAGTTCTTC.

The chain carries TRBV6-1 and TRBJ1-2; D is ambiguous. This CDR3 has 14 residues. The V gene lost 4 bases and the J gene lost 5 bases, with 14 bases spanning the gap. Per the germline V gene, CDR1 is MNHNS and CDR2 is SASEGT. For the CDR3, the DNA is TGTGCCAGCAGTGCTTCGGGCACCAATTATGGCTACACCTTC. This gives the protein CASSASGTNYGYTF.

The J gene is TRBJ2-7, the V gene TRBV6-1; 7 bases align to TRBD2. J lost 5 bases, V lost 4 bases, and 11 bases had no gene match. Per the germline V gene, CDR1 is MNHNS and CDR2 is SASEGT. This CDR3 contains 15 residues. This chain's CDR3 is CASSAGSGVRDEQYF. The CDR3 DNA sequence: TGTGCCAGCAGTGCGGGGAGCGGGGTAAGGGACGAGCAGTACTTC.

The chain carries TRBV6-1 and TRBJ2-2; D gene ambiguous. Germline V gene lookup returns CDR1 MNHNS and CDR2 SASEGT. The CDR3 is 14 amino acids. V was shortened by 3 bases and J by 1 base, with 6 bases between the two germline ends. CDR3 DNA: TGTGCCAGCAGTGACTCAGGGAACACCGGGGAGCTGTTTTTT. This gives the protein CASSDSGNTGELFF.

This CDR3 is CASHRDRGLISTDTQYF. DNA for the CDR3: TGTGCCAGCCACCGGGACAGGGGGTTGATTAGCACAGATACGCAGTATTTT. The gene calls are TRBV18 and TRBJ2-3, with TRBD1 matching 11 bases. V was pared by 8 bases and J by 0 bases, with 10 bases of the junction left unmatched. CDR1 and CDR2 (germline): KGHSH, LQKENI. CDR3 length equals 17 residues. Full variable domain (remainder filled in from reference TRBV18 and TRBJ2-3): NAGVMQNPRHLVRRRGQEARLRCSPMKGHSHVYWYRQLPEEGLKFMVYLQKENIIDESGMPKERFSAEFPKEGPSILRIQQVVRGDSAAYFCASHRDRGLISTDTQYFGPGTRLTVL.

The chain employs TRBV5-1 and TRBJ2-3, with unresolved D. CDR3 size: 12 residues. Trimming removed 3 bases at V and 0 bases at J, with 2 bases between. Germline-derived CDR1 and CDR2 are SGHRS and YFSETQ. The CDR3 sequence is CASSSSTDTQYF. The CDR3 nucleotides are TGCGCCAGCAGCTCTAGCACAGATACGCAGTATTTT.

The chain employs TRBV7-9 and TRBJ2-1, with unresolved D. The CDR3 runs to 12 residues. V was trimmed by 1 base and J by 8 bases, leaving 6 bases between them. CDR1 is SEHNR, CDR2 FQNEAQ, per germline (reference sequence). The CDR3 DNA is TGTGCCAGCAGCTTAGTCCCTGATGAGCAGTTCTTC. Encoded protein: CASSLVPDEQFF. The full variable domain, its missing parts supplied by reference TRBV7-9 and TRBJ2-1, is DTGVSQNPRHKITKRGQNVTFRCDPISEHNRLYWYRQTLGQGPEFLTYFQNEAQLEKSRLLSDRFSAERPKGSFSTLEIQRTEQGDSAMYLCASSLVPDEQFFGPGTRLTVL.

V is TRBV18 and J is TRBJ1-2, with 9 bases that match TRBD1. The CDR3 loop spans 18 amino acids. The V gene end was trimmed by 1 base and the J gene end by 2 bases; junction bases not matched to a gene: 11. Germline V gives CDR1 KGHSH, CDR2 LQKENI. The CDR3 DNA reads TGTGCCAGCTCACCACTGGATACCGGGACAGGGTTAAACTATGGCTACACCTTC. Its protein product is CASSPLDTGTGLNYGYTF.

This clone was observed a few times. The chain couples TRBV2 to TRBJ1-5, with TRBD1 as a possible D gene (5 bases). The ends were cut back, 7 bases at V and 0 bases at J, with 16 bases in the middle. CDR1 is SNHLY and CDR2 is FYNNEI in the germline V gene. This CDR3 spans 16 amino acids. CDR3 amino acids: CASMTGTRVSNQPQHF. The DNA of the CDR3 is TGTGCCAGCATGACCGGGACTAGGGTTAGCAATCAGCCCCAGCATTTT.

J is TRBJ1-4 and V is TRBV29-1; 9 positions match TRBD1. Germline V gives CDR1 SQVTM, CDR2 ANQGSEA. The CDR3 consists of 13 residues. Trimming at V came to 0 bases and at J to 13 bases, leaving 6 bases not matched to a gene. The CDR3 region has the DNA TGCAGCGTTGAAGACTACCGGGACAGGGTACTGTTTTTT. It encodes CSVEDYRDRVLFF.

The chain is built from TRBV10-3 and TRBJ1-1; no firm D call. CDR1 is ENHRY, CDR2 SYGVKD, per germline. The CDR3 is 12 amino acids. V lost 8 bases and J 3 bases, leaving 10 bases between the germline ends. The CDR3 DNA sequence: TGTGCCATCGGGAGGCTCGACACTGAAGCTTTCTTT. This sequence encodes CAIGRLDTEAFF.

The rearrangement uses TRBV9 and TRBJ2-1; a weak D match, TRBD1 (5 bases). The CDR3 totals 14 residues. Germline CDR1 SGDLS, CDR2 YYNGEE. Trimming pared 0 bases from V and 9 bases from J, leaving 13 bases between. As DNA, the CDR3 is TGTGCCAGCAGCGTAGGGGTGGGGCCGAGTGAGCAGTTCTTC. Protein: CASSVGVGPSEQFF.

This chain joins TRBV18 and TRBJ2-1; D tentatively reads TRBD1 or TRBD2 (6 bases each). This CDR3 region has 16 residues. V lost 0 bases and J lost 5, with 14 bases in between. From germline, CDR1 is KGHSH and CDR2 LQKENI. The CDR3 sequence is CASSPPRPGAHNEQFF. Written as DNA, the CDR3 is TGTGCCAGCTCACCACCGAGGCCGGGGGCGCACAATGAGCAGTTCTTC.

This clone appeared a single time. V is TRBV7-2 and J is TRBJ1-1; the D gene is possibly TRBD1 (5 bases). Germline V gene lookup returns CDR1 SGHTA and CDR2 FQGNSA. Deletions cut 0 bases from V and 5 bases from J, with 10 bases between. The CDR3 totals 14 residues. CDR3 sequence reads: CASSLARGWTEAFF. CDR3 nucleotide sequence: TGTGCCAGCAGCTTAGCGCGGGGGTGGACTGAAGCTTTCTTT.

This CDR3 reads CATSSSGGATDTQYF. The CDR3 nucleotides are TGTGCCACCAGCTCGAGCGGGGGGGCTACAGATACGCAGTATTTT. This sequence joins TRBV15 and TRBJ2-3, with 10 bases fitting TRBD2. The V gene's germline CDR1 is LNHNV and CDR2 YYDKDF (reference sequence). The ends lost 5 bases at V and 3 bases at J; junction bases unmatched: 5. The CDR3 spans 15 residues.

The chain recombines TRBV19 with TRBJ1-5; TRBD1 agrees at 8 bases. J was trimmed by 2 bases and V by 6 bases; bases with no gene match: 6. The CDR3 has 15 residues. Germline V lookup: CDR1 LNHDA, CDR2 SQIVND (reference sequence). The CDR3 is CASRTDRGRNQPQHF. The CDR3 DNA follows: TGTGCCAGTAGAACCGACAGGGGACGCAATCAGCCCCAGCATTTT.

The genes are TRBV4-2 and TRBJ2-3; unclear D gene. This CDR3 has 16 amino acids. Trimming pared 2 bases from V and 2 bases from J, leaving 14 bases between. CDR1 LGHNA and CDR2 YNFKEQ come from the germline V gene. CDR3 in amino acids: CASSQHTTRLTDTQYF. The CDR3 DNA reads TGTGCCAGCAGCCAACATACGACCCGCCTCACAGATACGCAGTATTTT.

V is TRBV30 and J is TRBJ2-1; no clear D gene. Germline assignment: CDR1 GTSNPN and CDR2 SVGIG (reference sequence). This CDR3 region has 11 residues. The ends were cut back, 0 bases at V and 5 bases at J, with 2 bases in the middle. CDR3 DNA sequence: TGTGCCTGGAGTGTACACAATGAGCAGTTCTTC. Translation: CAWSVHNEQFF.

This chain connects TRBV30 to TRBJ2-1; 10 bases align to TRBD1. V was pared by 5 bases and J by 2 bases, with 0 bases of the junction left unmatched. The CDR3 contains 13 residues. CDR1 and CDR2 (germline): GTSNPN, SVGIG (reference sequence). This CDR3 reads CAWGTGAYNEQFF. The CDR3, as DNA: TGTGCCTGGGGGACAGGGGCCTACAATGAGCAGTTCTTC.

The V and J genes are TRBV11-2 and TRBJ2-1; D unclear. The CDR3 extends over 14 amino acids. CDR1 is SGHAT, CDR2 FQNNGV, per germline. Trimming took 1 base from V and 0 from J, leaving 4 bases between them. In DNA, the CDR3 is TGTGCCAGCAGCTTAGTCGGCTCCTACAATGAGCAGTTCTTC. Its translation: CASSLVGSYNEQFF.

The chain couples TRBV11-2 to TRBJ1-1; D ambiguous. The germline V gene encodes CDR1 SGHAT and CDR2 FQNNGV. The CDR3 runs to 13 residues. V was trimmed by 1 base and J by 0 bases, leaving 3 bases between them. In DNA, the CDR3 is TGTGCCAGCAGCTTAGGGATGAACACTGAAGCTTTCTTT. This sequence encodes CASSLGMNTEAFF.

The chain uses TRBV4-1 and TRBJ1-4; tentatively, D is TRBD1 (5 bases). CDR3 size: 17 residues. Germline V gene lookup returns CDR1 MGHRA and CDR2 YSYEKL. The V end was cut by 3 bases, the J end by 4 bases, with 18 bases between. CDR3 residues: CASSHTARALNNEKLFF. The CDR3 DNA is TGCGCCAGCAGCCATACCGCCAGGGCTCTGAATAATGAAAAACTGTTTTTT.

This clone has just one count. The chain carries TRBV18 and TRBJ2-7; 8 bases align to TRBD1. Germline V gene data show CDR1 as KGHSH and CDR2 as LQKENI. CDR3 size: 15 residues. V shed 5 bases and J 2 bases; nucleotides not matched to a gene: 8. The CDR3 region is CASSSTRQGTYEQYF. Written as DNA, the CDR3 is TGTGCCAGCTCATCAACTCGACAGGGGACCTACGAGCAGTACTTC. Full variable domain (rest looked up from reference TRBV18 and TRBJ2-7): NAGVMQNPRHLVRRRGQEARLRCSPMKGHSHVYWYRQLPEEGLKFMVYLQKENIIDESGMPKERFSAEFPKEGPSILRIQQVVRGDSAAYFCASSSTRQGTYEQYFGPGTRLTVT.